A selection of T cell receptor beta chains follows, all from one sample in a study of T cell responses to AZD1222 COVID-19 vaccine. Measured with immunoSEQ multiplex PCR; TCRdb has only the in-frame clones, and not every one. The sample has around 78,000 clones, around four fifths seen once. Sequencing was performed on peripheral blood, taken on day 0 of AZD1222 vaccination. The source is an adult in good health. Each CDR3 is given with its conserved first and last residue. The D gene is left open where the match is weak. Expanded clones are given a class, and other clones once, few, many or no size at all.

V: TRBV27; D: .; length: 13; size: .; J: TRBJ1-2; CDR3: CASSLSPSYGYTF; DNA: TGTGCCAGCAGTTTATCTCCCAGCTATGGCTACACCTTC
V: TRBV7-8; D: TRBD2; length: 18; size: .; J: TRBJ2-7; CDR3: CASSGRRAGLSKAYEQYF; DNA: TGTGCCAGCAGCGGACGACGAGCGGGACTATCTAAGGCCTACGAGCAGTACTTC
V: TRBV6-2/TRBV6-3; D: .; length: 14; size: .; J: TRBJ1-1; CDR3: CASSLQELNTEAFF; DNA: TGTGCCAGCAGTTTGCAGGAATTGAACACTGAAGCTTTCTTT
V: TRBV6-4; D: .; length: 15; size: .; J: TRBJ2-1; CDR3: CASSDFLDSGNEQFF; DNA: TGTGCCAGCAGTGACTTCCTGGATAGCGGCAATGAGCAGTTCTTC
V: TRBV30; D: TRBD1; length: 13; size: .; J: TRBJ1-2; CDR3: CAGRGQGSYGYTF; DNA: TGTGCCGGGCGGGGACAGGGATCATACGGCTACACCTTC
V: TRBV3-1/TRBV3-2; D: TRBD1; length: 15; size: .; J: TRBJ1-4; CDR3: CASSQPGQGAEKLFF; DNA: TGTGCCAGCAGCCAACCGGGACAGGGTGCTGAAAAACTGTTTTTT
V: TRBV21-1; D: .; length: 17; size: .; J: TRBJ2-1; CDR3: CASSKEGTSGPYNEQFF; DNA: TGTGCCAGCAGCAAAGAGGGTACTAGCGGGCCCTACAATGAGCAGTTCTTC
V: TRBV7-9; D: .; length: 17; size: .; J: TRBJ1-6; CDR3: CASSQTSTGVGRSPLHF; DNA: TGTGCCAGCAGCCAAACGTCTACAGGCGTCGGCCGCTCACCCCTCCACTTT
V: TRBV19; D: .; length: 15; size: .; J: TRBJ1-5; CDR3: CASRPGWGPYQPQHF; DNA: TGTGCCAGTAGACCTGGTTGGGGTCCCTATCAGCCCCAGCATTTT
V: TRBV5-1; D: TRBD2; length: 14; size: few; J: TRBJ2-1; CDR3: CASSASGGYNEQFF; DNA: TGCGCCAGCAGCGCAAGCGGGGGTTACAATGAGCAGTTCTTC
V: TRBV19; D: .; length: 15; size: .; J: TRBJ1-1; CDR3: CASSPPAVSNTEAFF; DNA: TGTGCCAGTAGTCCCCCCGCAGTCTCAAACACTGAAGCTTTCTTT
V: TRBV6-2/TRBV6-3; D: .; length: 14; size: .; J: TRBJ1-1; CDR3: CASSYSIVNTEAFF; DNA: TGTGCCAGCAGTTACTCGATCGTGAACACTGAAGCTTTCTTT
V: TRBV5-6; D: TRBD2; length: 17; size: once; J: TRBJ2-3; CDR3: CASSLGGRAISTDTQYF; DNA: TGTGCCAGCAGCTTGGGCGGGAGGGCCATTAGCACAGATACGCAGTATTTT
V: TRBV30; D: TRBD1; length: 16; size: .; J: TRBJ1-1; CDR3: CAWRTGISSLNTEAFF; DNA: TGTGCCTGGAGGACAGGGATTTCCTCCTTGAACACTGAAGCTTTCTTT
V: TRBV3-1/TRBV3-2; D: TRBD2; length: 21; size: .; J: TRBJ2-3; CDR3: CASSQEGKNLGRASSTDTQYF; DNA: TGTGCCAGCAGCCAAGAGGGCAAAAACTTGGGGAGGGCTTCTAGCACAGATACGCAGTATTTT
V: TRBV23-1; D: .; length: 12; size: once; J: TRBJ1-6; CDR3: CASSQSRGPLHF; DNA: TGCGCCAGCAGTCAATCGAGGGGACCCCTCCACTTT
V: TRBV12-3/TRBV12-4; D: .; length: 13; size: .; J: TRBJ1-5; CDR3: CASSPDTRQPQHF; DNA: TGTGCCAGCAGTCCCGATACACGTCAGCCCCAGCATTTT
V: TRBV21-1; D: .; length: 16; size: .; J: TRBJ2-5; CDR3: CASSTGGTGVQETQYF; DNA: TGTGCCAGCAGCACGGGGGGGACAGGGGTCCAAGAGACCCAGTACTTC
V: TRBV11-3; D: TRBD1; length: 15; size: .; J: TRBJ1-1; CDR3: CASSSGQATSTEAFF; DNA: TGTGCCAGCAGCTCGGGACAGGCCACCTCGACTGAAGCTTTCTTT
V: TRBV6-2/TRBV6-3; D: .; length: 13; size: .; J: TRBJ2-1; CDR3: CASSSDPGLEQFF; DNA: TGTGCCAGCAGTTCCGATCCAGGCCTGGAGCAGTTCTTC
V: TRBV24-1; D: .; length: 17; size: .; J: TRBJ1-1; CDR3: CATPIQYLFDGNTEAFF; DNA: TGTGCCACCCCCATCCAGTACCTGTTCGACGGGAACACTGAAGCTTTCTTT
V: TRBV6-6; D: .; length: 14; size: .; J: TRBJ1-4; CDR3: CASSKQGANEKLFF; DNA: TGTGCCAGCAGTAAACAGGGAGCTAATGAAAAACTGTTTTTT
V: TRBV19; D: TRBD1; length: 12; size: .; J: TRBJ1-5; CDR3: CASSTRDRRQHF; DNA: TGTGCCAGTAGTACCCGGGACAGGAGACAGCATTTT
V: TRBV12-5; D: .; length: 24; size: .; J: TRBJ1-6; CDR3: CASGHVPFVSGPRSPSSYNSPLHF; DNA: TGTGCTAGTGGCCACGTACCCTTCGTCTCGGGACCGCGAAGCCCTTCCTCCTATAATTCACCCCTCCACTTT
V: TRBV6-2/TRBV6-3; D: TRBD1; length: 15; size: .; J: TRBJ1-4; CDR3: CASSHSGQVGEKLFF; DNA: TGTGCCAGCAGCCACTCGGGACAGGTCGGTGAAAAACTGTTTTTT
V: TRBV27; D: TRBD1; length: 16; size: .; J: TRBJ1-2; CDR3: CASSPGQGWNRYGYTF; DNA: TGTGCCAGCAGCCCAGGACAGGGTTGGAATAGGTATGGCTACACCTTC
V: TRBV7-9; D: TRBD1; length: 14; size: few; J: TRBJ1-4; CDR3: CASSLAQGNEKLFF; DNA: TGTGCCAGCAGCTTAGCACAGGGGAATGAAAAACTGTTTTTT
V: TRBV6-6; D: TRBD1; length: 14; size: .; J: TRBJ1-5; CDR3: CASRAQGAGQPQHF; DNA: TGTGCCAGCAGGGCACAGGGGGCGGGTCAGCCCCAGCATTTT
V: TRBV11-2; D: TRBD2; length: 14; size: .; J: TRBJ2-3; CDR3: CASSSGLAGVTQYF; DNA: TGTGCCAGCAGCTCGGGACTAGCGGGAGTTACGCAGTATTTT
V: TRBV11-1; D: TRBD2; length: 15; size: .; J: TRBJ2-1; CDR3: CASSYSGGGSGEQFF; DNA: TGTGCCAGCAGTTACTCCGGGGGGGGCTCAGGCGAGCAGTTCTTC
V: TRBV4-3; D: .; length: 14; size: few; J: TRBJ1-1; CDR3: CASSQTDGGTEAFF; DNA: TGCGCCAGCAGCCAAACAGACGGGGGCACTGAAGCTTTCTTT
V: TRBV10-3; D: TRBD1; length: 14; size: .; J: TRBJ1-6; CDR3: CAISVGTGDSPLHF; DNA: TGTGCCATCAGTGTCGGGACAGGGGATTCACCCCTCCACTTT
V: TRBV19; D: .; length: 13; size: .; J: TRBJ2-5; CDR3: CASSIGVRETQYF; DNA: TGTGCCAGTAGTATCGGGGTGCGGGAGACCCAGTACTTC